Listed below are T cell receptor beta chains from one sample, sequenced in a study of shared clonotypes between healthy human individuals. Profiled with immunoSEQ multiplex PCR; TCRdb holds only in-frame clones, not every one. Counted here are about half a million clones, 79% occurring once; the ten biggest clones make up approximately 12%. Material: PBMCs. These receptor sequences come from a woman aged 40 to 50 in good health. Some clones in this sample may be carry-over from other donors' samples. The CDR3 runs from the conserved cysteine through the conserved F or W. The order of the fields is clone size, D gene, J gene, V gene, CDR3 length, CDR3 DNA, CDR3 protein. A D gene is named only where the DNA matches it firmly. The size entry is marked missing in some rows and otherwise reads once, few, many or a size class.

size: few
D: NA
J: TRBJ2-3
V: TRBV2
length: 14
DNA: TGTGCCAGCAGTGGTGGACTACCCACAGATACGCAGTATTTT
CDR3: CASSGGLPTDTQYF

size: NA
D: NA
J: TRBJ2-7
V: TRBV6-6
length: 15
DNA: TGTGCCAGCTCGGACCAAAAGTACCTGAGGGTCGAGCAGTACTTC
CDR3: CASSDQKYLRVEQYF

size: NA
D: TRBD2
J: TRBJ2-3
V: TRBV28
length: 15
DNA: TGTGCCAGCAGCCCGACTAGCGGATACACAGATACGCAGTATTTT
CDR3: CASSPTSGYTDTQYF

size: medium-sized
D: TRBD1
J: TRBJ2-7
V: TRBV7-8
length: 14
DNA: TGTGCCAGCAGCCAGGGACAGGGGGCAGGCGAGCAGTACTTC
CDR3: CASSQGQGAGEQYF

size: NA
D: NA
J: TRBJ2-7
V: TRBV7-9
length: 13
DNA: TGTGCCAGCAGCTTGGGTCCCGGCTACGAGCAGTACTTC
CDR3: CASSLGPGYEQYF

size: NA
D: NA
J: TRBJ1-2
V: TRBV28
length: 12
DNA: TGTGCCAGCACCAAACAAGGCTATGGCTACACCTTC
CDR3: CASTKQGYGYTF

size: NA
D: TRBD2
J: TRBJ2-1
V: TRBV9
length: 15
DNA: TGTGCCAGCAGCACCGGGACTAGCGGGAGAAATGAGCAGTTCTTC
CDR3: CASSTGTSGRNEQFF

size: NA
D: TRBD2
J: TRBJ2-1
V: TRBV19
length: 16
DNA: TGTGCCAGTAGTATCGGGGGGAGCGGGAGGGACAATGAGCAGTTCTTC
CDR3: CASSIGGSGRDNEQFF

size: few
D: NA
J: TRBJ1-1
V: TRBV28
length: 13
DNA: TGTGCCAGCAGCCCCCCGTGGAACACTGAAGCTTTCTTT
CDR3: CASSPPWNTEAFF

size: few
D: TRBD2
J: TRBJ2-5
V: TRBV27
length: 16
DNA: TGTGCCAGCAGTCCAGGACTAGCGGGCCGACAAGGGACCCAGTACTTC
CDR3: CASSPGLAGRQGTQYF

size: NA
D: NA
J: TRBJ1-2
V: TRBV21-1
length: 14
DNA: TGTGCCAGCACCAAAAAGGTCAGGGGGCTTGGCTACACCTTC
CDR3: CASTKKVRGLGYTF

size: NA
D: NA
J: TRBJ2-5
V: TRBV27
length: 14
DNA: TGTGCCAGCAGTTTCTCAGGGTTGGGGGAGACCCAGTACTTC
CDR3: CASSFSGLGETQYF

size: NA
D: NA
J: TRBJ2-7
V: TRBV30
length: 14
DNA: TGTGCCTGGAGCTTTCGCCCGGTCCCCTACGAGCAGTACTTC
CDR3: CAWSFRPVPYEQYF

size: NA
D: NA
J: TRBJ1-2
V: TRBV28
length: 13
DNA: TGTGCCAGCGGAGACCGGAATGGATATGGCTACACCTTC
CDR3: CASGDRNGYGYTF

size: NA
D: NA
J: TRBJ1-1
V: TRBV28
length: 13
DNA: TGTGCCAGCAGTTTAGCAGGGGACACTGAAGCTTTCTTT
CDR3: CASSLAGDTEAFF

size: NA
D: TRBD1
J: TRBJ1-1
V: TRBV7-2
length: 18
DNA: TGTGCCAGCAGCCGCCGAGCCGGAACAGGGGGCATGGTCACTGAAGCTTTCTTT
CDR3: CASSRRAGTGGMVTEAFF

size: NA
D: NA
J: TRBJ1-1
V: TRBV16
length: 17
DNA: TGTGCCAGCAGCCAATCCGGGTGGGCAACGAGGGGGACTGAAGCTTTCTTT
CDR3: CASSQSGWATRGTEAFF

size: NA
D: NA
J: TRBJ2-7
V: TRBV28
length: 15
DNA: TGTGCCAGCAGTCCCCCCCCTCGAGGGGGGCGCGAGCAGTACTTC
CDR3: CASSPPPRGGREQYF

size: NA
D: NA
J: TRBJ1-5
V: TRBV18
length: 14
DNA: TGTGCCAGCTCCCTTGGGCAGTTTGGACGGCCCCAGCATTTT
CDR3: CASSLGQFGRPQHF

size: NA
D: TRBD1
J: TRBJ1-5
V: TRBV28
length: 18
DNA: TGTGCCAGCAGTTTTGGACAGGGGCGGCTTTATAGCAATCAGCCCCAGCATTTT
CDR3: CASSFGQGRLYSNQPQHF

size: NA
D: NA
J: TRBJ2-3
V: TRBV29-1
length: 15
DNA: TGCAGCGCACGTCCCACCGGACAGCCCACAGATACGCAGTATTTT
CDR3: CSARPTGQPTDTQYF

size: NA
D: NA
J: TRBJ2-1
V: TRBV14
length: 16
DNA: TGTGCCAGCAGCCAAGGGTCAGCGCTTACGACGGGCGAGCAGTTCTTC
CDR3: CASSQGSALTTGEQFF

size: NA
D: NA
J: TRBJ2-6
V: TRBV5-4
length: 14
DNA: TGTGCCAGCAGTACCCCCTCCGGGGCCAACGTCCTGACTTTC
CDR3: CASSTPSGANVLTF

size: NA
D: NA
J: TRBJ1-4
V: TRBV7-9
length: 13
DNA: TGTGCCAGCAGCCCGGACAGTAATGAAAAACTGTTTTTT
CDR3: CASSPDSNEKLFF

size: NA
D: TRBD2
J: TRBJ2-5
V: TRBV7-2
length: 15
DNA: TGTGCCAGCAGCCCCCTGGTCCTAGCGGGAGGTTCCCAGTACTTC
CDR3: CASSPLVLAGGSQYF

size: NA
D: TRBD1
J: TRBJ2-4
V: TRBV19
length: 15
DNA: TGTGCCAGTAGCCCCCTCGACAGGGTGGGAAACATTCAGTACTTC
CDR3: CASSPLDRVGNIQYF

size: NA
D: NA
J: TRBJ2-5
V: TRBV5-1
length: 14
DNA: TGCGCCAGCAGCTTGGCTAGCAGCCAAGAGACCCAGTACTTC
CDR3: CASSLASSQETQYF

size: NA
D: TRBD1
J: TRBJ1-2
V: TRBV7-3
length: 16
DNA: TGTGCCAGCAGCTTAGGAGGGACAGGGGGCCGTGATGGCTACACCTTC
CDR3: CASSLGGTGGRDGYTF

size: NA
D: TRBD1
J: TRBJ1-1
V: TRBV7-9
length: 13
DNA: TGTGCCAGCAGTCGAACAGGGGGCACTGAAGCTTTCTTT
CDR3: CASSRTGGTEAFF

size: few
D: NA
J: TRBJ2-3
V: TRBV30
length: 15
DNA: TGTGCCTGGAGTGAGGGCGGGCGCCGCCCAGATACGCAGTATTTT
CDR3: CAWSEGGRRPDTQYF

size: NA
D: NA
J: TRBJ1-2
V: TRBV6-5
length: 14
DNA: TGTGCCAGCAGTGTAGGAGAGGGGAACTATGGCTACACCTTC
CDR3: CASSVGEGNYGYTF

size: NA
D: NA
J: TRBJ1-5
V: TRBV28
length: 14
DNA: TGTGCCAGCAGTTTGGACATTAGCAATCAGCCCCAGCATTTT
CDR3: CASSLDISNQPQHF

size: NA
D: NA
J: TRBJ2-7
V: TRBV7-9
length: 12
DNA: TGTGCCAGCAGCTTCGAGGTGCGCGAGCAGTACTTC
CDR3: CASSFEVREQYF

size: few
D: NA
J: TRBJ2-1
V: TRBV7-9
length: 19
DNA: TGTGCCAGCAGCTTCGGGGGAGCAGTCCATAGGTCCCTCTACAATGAGCAGTTCTTC
CDR3: CASSFGGAVHRSLYNEQFF

size: few
D: NA
J: TRBJ2-5
V: TRBV29-1
length: 12
DNA: TGCAGCTACCGCCTGATGGGAGAGACCCAGTACTTC
CDR3: CSYRLMGETQYF

size: NA
D: TRBD1
J: TRBJ2-7
V: TRBV18
length: 15
DNA: TGTGCCAGCTCACCAGGGGGGCAGGGGGCACGGGAGCAGTACTTC
CDR3: CASSPGGQGAREQYF

size: NA
D: TRBD2
J: TRBJ2-3
V: TRBV18
length: 19
DNA: TGTGCCAGCTCAGTCAGCCCGGCGGGACTAGCGTCTAGCACAGATACGCAGTATTTT
CDR3: CASSVSPAGLASSTDTQYF

size: NA
D: NA
J: TRBJ2-1
V: TRBV10-1
length: 12
DNA: TGCGCCAGCAGTGAGCAGGGCCCCGAGCAGTTCTTC
CDR3: CASSEQGPEQFF

size: NA
D: NA
J: TRBJ1-2
V: TRBV29-1
length: 11
DNA: TGCAGCGTCCACAGGGCGGCCGGCTACACCTTC
CDR3: CSVHRAAGYTF

size: NA
D: NA
J: TRBJ2-7
V: TRBV7-2
length: 16
DNA: TGTGCCAGCAGCCGTAAGACGGGGTCTATCTCCTACGAGCAGTACTTC
CDR3: CASSRKTGSISYEQYF

size: few
D: NA
J: TRBJ2-3
V: TRBV30
length: 16
DNA: TGTGCCTGGGGGACCGGAGTGGGGGCTTCAACAGATACGCAGTATTTT
CDR3: CAWGTGVGASTDTQYF

size: once
D: NA
J: TRBJ1-1
V: TRBV2
length: 15
DNA: TGTGCCAGCAGTGAATGGGGTTCCAGGAACACTGAAGCTTTCTTT
CDR3: CASSEWGSRNTEAFF

size: NA
D: TRBD2
J: TRBJ2-3
V: TRBV15
length: 14
DNA: TGTGCCACCAGCAGCGGGAGGAGCGCAGATACGCAGTATTTT
CDR3: CATSSGRSADTQYF

size: once
D: NA
J: TRBJ2-1
V: TRBV7-3
length: 12
DNA: TGTGCCAGCAGCGAATCAGGGAATGAGCAGTTCTTC
CDR3: CASSESGNEQFF

size: NA
D: NA
J: TRBJ2-5
V: TRBV27
length: 13
DNA: TGTGCCAGCAGTTTATCCCTACCAGAGACCCAGTACTTC
CDR3: CASSLSLPETQYF